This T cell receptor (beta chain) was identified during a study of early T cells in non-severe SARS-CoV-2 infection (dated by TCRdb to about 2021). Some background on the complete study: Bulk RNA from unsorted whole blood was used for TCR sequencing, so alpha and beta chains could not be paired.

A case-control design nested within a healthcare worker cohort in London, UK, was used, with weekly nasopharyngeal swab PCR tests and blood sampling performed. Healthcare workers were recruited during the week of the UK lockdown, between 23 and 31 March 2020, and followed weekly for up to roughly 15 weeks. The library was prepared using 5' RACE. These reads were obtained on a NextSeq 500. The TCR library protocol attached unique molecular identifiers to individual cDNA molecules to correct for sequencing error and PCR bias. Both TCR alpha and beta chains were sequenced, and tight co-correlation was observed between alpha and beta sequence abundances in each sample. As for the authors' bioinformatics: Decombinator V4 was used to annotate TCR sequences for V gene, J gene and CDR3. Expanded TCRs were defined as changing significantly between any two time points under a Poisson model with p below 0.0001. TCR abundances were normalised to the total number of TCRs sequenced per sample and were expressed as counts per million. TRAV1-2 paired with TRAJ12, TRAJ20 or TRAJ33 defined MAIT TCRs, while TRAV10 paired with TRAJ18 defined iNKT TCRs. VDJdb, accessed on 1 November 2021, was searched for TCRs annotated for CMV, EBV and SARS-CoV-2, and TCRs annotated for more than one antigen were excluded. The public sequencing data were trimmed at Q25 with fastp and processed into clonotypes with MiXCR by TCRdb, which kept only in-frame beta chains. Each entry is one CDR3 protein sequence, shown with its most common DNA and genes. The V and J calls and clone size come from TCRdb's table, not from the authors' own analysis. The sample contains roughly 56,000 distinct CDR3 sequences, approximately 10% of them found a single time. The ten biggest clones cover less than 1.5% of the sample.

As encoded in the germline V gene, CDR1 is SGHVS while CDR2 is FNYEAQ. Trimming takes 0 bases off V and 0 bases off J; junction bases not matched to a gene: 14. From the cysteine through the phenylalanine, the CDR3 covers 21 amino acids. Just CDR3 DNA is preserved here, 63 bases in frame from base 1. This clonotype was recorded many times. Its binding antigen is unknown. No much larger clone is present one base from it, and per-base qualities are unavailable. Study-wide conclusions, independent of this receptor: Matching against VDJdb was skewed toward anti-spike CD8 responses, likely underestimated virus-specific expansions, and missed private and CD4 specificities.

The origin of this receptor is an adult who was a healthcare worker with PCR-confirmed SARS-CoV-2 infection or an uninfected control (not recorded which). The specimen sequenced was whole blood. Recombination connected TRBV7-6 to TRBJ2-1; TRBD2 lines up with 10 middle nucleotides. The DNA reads TGTGCCAGCAGCTTAGCGTGGAAGGGACTAGCGCGACGGAGCTCCTACAATGAGCAGTTCTTC. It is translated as CASSLAWKGLARRSSYNEQFF.